This T cell receptor (beta chain) was sequenced for a study of beta chain features in type 1 diabetes. At the level of the study: Across every sample, over 100 million sorted cells were examined in total.

Since all of the isolated RNA was reverse transcribed, expressed TCRB transcripts were what got sequenced. Data came from immunoSEQ multiplex PCR; TCRdb stores just in-frame clones and leaves some out. The repertoire holds roughly 240,000 clones, with 12% to 15% as singletons. Deletions cut 0 bases from V and 8 bases from J, with 11 bases between. This CDR3 region has 14 residues. The V gene's germline CDR1 is SGDLS and CDR2 YYNGEE. Averaging around 110 mL, one heparinised blood draw was given by each donor. Study results and limitations: Equally in patients and controls, PCR might preferentially amplify shorter templates.

In the case of this clone: Its antigen is not identified.

This chain links TRBV9 with TRBJ1-4; D gene uncertain. This sequence originates from a woman aged 40 to 50 in good health. Sample: naive CD4+ T cells from blood. CDR3 sequence reads: CASSVGPSQEKLFF. The CDR3 DNA reads as TGTGCCAGCAGCGTAGGCCCCTCCCAGGAAAAACTGTTTTTT. Full variable domain (rest looked up from reference TRBV9 and TRBJ1-4): DSGVTQTPKHLITATGQRVTLRCSPRSGDLSVYWYQQSLDQGLQFLIQYYNGEERAKGNILERFSAQQFPDLHSELNLSSLELGDSALYFCASSVGPSQEKLFFGSGTQLSVL.